The 4 T cell receptor beta chains reported below all come from one sample, sequenced in a study of T cells after posttransplantation cyclophosphamide. Treatment was busulfan-fludarabine conditioning, a marrow graft, and cyclophosphamide on days +3 and +4. Assay used: immunoSEQ multiplex PCR; TCRdb lists only in-frame clones, some missing. The sample has approximately 4,000 clones; 83% are singletons. This material consisted of CD4+ T cells sorted from blood, taken about 37 weeks after a stem cell transplant with posttransplant cyclophosphamide. These receptors all stem from a male patient aged 30 to 40 who received an allogeneic stem cell transplant from a related donor, was CMV-positive, and had no GVHD. Some T cells may originate from the graft donor.

The chain has TRBV30 and TRBJ1-2; D is perhaps TRBD1 (5 bases). Germline V CDR1 and CDR2: GTSNPN, SVGIG (reference sequence). Trimming cost V 0 bases and J 9 bases, with 11 bases left between them. The length of the CDR3 is 12 residues. Written as DNA, the CDR3 is TGTGCCTGGAGTGTACAGTCAGGGAGCTACACCTTC. It translates to CAWSVQSGSYTF.

The chain links TRBV9 to TRBJ2-5; no clear D gene. Looked up from germline, CDR1 is SGDLS and CDR2 is YYNGEE. The CDR3 has 13 residues. V was shortened by 0 bases and J by 2 bases, with 5 bases between the two germline ends. DNA of the CDR3: TGTGCCAGCAGCGTAGGTCAGCAAGAGACCCAGTACTTC. Translation gives CASSVGQQETQYF.

This clone was observed a few times. This chain joins TRBV6-5 and TRBJ1-1, with a possible D match to TRBD1 (5 bases). CDR1 is MNHEY, CDR2 SVGAGI, per germline. Trimming removed 6 bases from V and 9 bases from J, with 17 bases in between. The CDR3 consists of 13 residues. The CDR3 loop reads CASSPGAYMQAFF. CDR3 coding DNA: TGTGCCAGCAGCCCTGGGGCCTATATGCAAGCTTTCTTT.

The chain links TRBV12-2 to TRBJ2-3; no DNA check was done on the table's D call, TRBD2. TRBV12-2 is given as a pseudogene. The CDR3 length is 15 residues. The CDR3 coding sequence is TGTGCAAGTCGCTTAGTGGGACTAGCGACAGATACGCAGTATTTT. Protein: CASRLVGLATDTQYF.